This T cell receptor (beta chain) was retrieved from a study of T-cell memory formation after mild COVID-19 (dated by TCRdb to about 2021). At the level of the whole study: TCR sequence clusters from the two donors were largely donor specific. Longitudinal TCRalpha and TCRbeta repertoire sequencing tracked T-cell clones expanding and contracting after mild COVID-19 in a couple of donors. The cohort comprised two young, previously healthy adult volunteers, one female and one male. Results the study describes overall, beyond this receptor: Balanced CD4/CD8 phenotypes were observed for clones contracting from day 15 to 85, whereas a bias towards CD4+ was observed for a second wave of clones expanding from day 15 to 37. The second-wave clones that peaked on day 37 were not confirmed to be SARS-CoV-2 specific. Only two mild cases were covered by the study, and larger cohorts that include severe cases with pre-infection samples were considered necessary. Contracting CD4+ clones turned up mainly in the CM and EM memory subsets, whereas EMRA was where CD8+ clones were enriched. Some responding clones were found in pre-infection memory, which suggests that pre-existing cross-reactive memory T cells took part in the SARS-CoV-2 response.

Turning to this clonotype: Its recognized antigen is unknown. The sample holds no much larger clone one base away, and base qualities are not on file.

Ficoll-Paque density gradient centrifugation was the method used to isolate PBMCs. Sequenced on an Illumina NovaSeq 6000. Using 5'RACE with constant-segment primers, TCRalpha and TCRbeta cDNA libraries were constructed, with sample barcodes and unique molecular identifiers added in the process. Trizol reagent was used to extract RNA from every sample. Libraries were amplified in two PCR steps, with a second sample barcode and Illumina TruSeq adapters added in the second step. The libraries were sequenced on an Illumina NovaSeq using 2 x 150 bp paired-end reads. The original pipeline was this. Reads were demultiplexed and collapsed into UMI-guided consensus sequences with migec v1.2.7. With mixcr v2.1.11, UMI consensuses were aligned to TRA and TRB V and J templates and assembled into clonotypes. A clonotype was counted as expanded or contracted only if both edgeR and NoisET called the change significant, with noise models trained on biological replicates. For edgeR calls, the thresholds were a false discovery rate-adjusted p below 0.01 and a log2 fold-change of 1. As an exploratory analysis of dynamics, PCA with hierarchical clustering was applied to max-normalized trajectories of the 1000 most abundant clonotypes. Separately sequenced CD4+ and CD8+ repertoires were used to assign the CD4 or CD8 phenotype of responding clones. TCRdb took the public reads, trimmed them with fastp at Q25, ran MiXCR for clone calling and kept in-frame beta chains. Duplicate CDR3 protein sequences are folded into a single record with the most common DNA and genes. The V and J calls and clone size come from TCRdb's table, not from the authors' own analysis. Within this sample are about 240,000 distinct CDR3 sequences, with more than 8% of them counted one time only. Jointly, the top ten make up under 25% of the sample.

The CDR3 goes from the cysteine to the phenylalanine over 12 residues. The DNA shown is the 36-base CDR3, in frame from base 1. The junction shows trimming of 0 bases on V and 8 bases on J, plus 6 bases between the germline ends. From a lookup of the germline V gene (reference sequence), CDR1 and CDR2 are SGHAT and FQDESV. Material: PBMCs or a T cell subset sorted from them (not recorded which). The chain was built from TRBV11-1 and TRBJ2-3; no confident D gene assignment can be made. This TCR was recovered from a man between 18 and 29 years old who had mild COVID-19 (a few samples of this study predate the infection). The sample titles of this study are shuffled in the database, so cell type and time point are left out; the donor was told from shared clones. The DNA sequence is TGTGCCAGCAGCTTAGCGGGCGGTACGCAGTATTTT. This gives the protein CASSLAGGTQYF.